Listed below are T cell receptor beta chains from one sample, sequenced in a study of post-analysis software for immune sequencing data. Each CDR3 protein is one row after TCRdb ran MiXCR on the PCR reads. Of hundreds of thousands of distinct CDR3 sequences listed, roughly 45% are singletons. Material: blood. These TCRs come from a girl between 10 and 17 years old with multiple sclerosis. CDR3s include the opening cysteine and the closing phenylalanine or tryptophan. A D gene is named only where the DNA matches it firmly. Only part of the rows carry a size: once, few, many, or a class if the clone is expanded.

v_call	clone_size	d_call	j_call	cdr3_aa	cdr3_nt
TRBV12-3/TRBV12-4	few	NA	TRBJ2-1	CASSLAGVSPNEQFF	TGTGCCAGCAGTTTAGCGGGAGTATCCCCCAATGAGCAGTTCTTC
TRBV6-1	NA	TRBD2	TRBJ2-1	CASSARREAEQFF	TGTGCCAGCAGTGCACGGCGGGAGGCTGAGCAGTTCTTC
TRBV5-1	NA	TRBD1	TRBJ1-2	CASSEGTGNYGYTF	TGCGCCAGCAGCGAAGGGACAGGGAACTATGGCTACACCTTC
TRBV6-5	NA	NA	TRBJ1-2	CASSYKGHGYTF	TGTGCCAGCAGTTACAAGGGGCATGGCTACACCTTC
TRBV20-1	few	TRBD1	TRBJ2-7	CSASPGDGTELYEQYF	TGCAGTGCTAGCCCCGGTGACGGGACAGAATTGTACGAGCAGTACTTC
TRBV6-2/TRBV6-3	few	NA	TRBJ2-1	CASGPSGSRDEQFF	TGTGCCAGCGGCCCCTCCGGGAGTAGGGATGAGCAGTTCTTC
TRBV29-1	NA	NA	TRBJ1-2	CSVEGRAYGYTF	TGCAGCGTTGAGGGTCGAGCATATGGCTACACCTTC
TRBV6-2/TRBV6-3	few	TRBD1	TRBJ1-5	CASSTTTGGKHQPQHF	TGTGCCAGCAGTACCACGACAGGGGGCAAGCATCAGCCCCAGCATTTT
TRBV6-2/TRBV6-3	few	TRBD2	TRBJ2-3	CASSPRERRDTQYF	TGTGCCAGCAGTCCGCGGGAGAGAAGGGATACGCAGTATTTT
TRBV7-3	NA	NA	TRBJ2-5	CASSSLEFQETQYF	TGTGCCAGCAGCTCCCTGGAGTTCCAAGAGACCCAGTACTTC
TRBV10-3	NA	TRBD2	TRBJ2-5	CAAGGASGKETQYF	TGTGCCGCCGGGGGGGCTAGCGGAAAAGAGACCCAGTACTTC
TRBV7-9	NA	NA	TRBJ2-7	CASSFGSLSNSYEQYF	TGTGCCAGCAGCTTTGGGAGTTTGTCGAACTCCTACGAGCAGTACTTC
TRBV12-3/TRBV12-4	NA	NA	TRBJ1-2	CASRGFYGYTF	TGTGCCAGCAGGGGGTTCTATGGCTACACCTTC
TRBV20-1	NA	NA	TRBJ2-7	CSARVRVSHEEQYF	TGCAGTGCTAGGGTGAGGGTTAGTCATGAGGAGCAGTACTTC
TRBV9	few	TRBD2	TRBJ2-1	CASSVASGSDNEQFF	TGTGCCAGCAGCGTAGCTAGCGGGAGCGACAATGAGCAGTTCTTC